Included here is one TCR beta chain sequence, with context. The data are from a study of T cell changes during pregnancy in multiple sclerosis. Germline lookup yields CDR1 SGHTA and CDR2 FQGNSA. The CDR3 totals 12 residues. V gave up 6 bases and J gave up 6 bases; unmatched junction bases: 3. The protocol was immunoSEQ multiplex PCR, while the TCRdb copy is restricted to in-frame clones and leaves out a portion. The table includes some 40,000 clones, almost 90% detected once. The starting material was CD4+ T cells from peripheral blood mononuclear cells, obtained in the second trimester of pregnancy. V gene TRBV7-2 combines with J gene TRBJ2-3; 7 positions agree with TRBD1. This TCR was sampled from a female donor with multiple sclerosis, enrolled in a pregnancy study. This CDR3 is CASSPQGDTQYF. The CDR3 bases are TGTGCCAGCAGTCCACAGGGGGATACGCAGTATTTT.